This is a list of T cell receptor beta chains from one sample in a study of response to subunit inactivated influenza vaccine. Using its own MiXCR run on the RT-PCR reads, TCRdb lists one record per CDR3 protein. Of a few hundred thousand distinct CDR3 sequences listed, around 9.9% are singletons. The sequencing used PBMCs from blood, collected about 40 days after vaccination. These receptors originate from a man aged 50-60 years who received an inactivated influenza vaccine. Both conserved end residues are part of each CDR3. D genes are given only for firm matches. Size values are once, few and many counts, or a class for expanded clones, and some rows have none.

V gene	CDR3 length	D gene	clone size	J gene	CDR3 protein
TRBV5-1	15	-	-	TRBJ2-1	CASRQIGGGHNEQFF
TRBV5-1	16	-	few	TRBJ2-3	CASSWGTSQVLDTQYF
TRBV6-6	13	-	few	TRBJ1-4	CASSYRVHEKLFF
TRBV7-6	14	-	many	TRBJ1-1	CASGSGIGNTEAFF
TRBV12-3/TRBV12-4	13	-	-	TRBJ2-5	CASRQQGGETQYF
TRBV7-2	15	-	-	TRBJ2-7	CASRGPVGGPYEQYF
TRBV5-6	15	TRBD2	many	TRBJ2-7	CASSSLAGGNHEQYF
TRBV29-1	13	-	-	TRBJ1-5	CSVAETNNQPQHF
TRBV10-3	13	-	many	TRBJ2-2	CATLPRGTGELFF
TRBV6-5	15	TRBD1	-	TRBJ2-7	CASSYSRDRAYEQYF
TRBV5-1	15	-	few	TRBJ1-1	CASSLGLVRNTEAFF
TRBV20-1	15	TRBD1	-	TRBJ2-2	CSALFDRGQAGELFF
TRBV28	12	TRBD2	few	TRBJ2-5	CASKGTTKTQYF
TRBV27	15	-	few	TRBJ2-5	CASNIPGLTKETQYF
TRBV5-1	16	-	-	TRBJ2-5	CASSLGAPSKVETQYF
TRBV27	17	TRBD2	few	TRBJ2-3	CASSPTGTSGGTDTQYF
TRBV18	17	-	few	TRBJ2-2	CASSPQTGSGATGELFF
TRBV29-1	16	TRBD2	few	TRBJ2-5	CSVVASGRLGWGTQYF
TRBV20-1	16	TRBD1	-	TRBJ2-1	CSARDQGAPRGNEQFF
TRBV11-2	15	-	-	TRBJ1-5	CASSADSGPHQPQHF
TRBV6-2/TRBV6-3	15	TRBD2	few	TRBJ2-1	CASTLLAGAVNEQFF
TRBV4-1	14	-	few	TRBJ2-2	CASSLNSRTGELFF
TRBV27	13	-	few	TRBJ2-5	CASSQTSVETQYF
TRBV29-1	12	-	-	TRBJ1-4	CSVVRVAEKLFF
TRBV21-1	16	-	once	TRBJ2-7	CASSNIRTPGPYEQYF
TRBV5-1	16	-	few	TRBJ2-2	CASSRGSDSNTGELFF
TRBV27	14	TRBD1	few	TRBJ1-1	CASRDRGRDTEAFF
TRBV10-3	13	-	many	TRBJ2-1	CAITTGLGNEQFF
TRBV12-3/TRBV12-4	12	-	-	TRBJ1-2	CASKVGDLRYTF
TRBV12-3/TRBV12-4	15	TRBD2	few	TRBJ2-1	CASSVLAVSYNEQFF
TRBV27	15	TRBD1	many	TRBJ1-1	CASREQQGGGTEAFF
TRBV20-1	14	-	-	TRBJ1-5	CSARLLHSNQPQHF
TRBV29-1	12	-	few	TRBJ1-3	CSVEGGGNTIYF
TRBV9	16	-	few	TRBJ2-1	CASSVDGRATYNEQFF